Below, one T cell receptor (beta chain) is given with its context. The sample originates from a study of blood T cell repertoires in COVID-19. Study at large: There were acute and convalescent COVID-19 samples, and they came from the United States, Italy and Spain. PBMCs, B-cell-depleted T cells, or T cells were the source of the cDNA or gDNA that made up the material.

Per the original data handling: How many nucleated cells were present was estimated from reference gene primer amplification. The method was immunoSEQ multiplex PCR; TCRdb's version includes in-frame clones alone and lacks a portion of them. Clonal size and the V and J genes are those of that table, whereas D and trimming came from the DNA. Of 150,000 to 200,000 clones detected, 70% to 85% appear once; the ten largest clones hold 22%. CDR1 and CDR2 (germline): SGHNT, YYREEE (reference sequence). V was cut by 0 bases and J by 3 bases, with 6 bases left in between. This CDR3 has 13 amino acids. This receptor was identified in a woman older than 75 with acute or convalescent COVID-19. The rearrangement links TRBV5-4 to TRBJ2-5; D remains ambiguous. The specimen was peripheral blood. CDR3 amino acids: CASSLGLEETQYF. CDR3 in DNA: TGTGCCAGCAGCTTGGGGCTCGAAGAGACCCAGTACTTC. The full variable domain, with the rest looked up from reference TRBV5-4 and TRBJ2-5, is ETGVTQSPTHLIKTRGQQVTLRCSSQSGHNTVSWYQQALGQGPQFIFQYYREEENGRGNFPPRFSGLQFPNYSSELNVNALELDDSALYLCASSLGLEETQYFGPGTRLLVL.